These 28 T cell receptor beta chains were all obtained from the same sample, sequenced in a study of blood T cell repertoires in COVID-19. Using immunoSEQ multiplex PCR, the repertoire was profiled, and TCRdb retains in-frame clones only, with some absent. Found here are 200,000 to 250,000 clones, around 85% of them singletons; the top ten hold around 2.9%. The sample taken for sequencing was peripheral blood. The receptor set was obtained from a woman younger than 45 who had recovered from COVID-19.

V usage is TRBV7-9 and J usage is TRBJ2-1; 9 bases fit TRBD1. From germline, CDR1 is SEHNR and CDR2 FQNEAQ (reference sequence). The length of the CDR3 is 18 residues. Germline trimming cut 5 bases from V and 8 bases from J; bases unmatched to any gene: 19. CDR3 nucleotide sequence: TGTGCCAGCAGCCCAGGACGGGGTTGGGGACAGGGTATGGATGAGCAGTTCTTC. It yields the protein CASSPGRGWGQGMDEQFF.

The chain carries TRBV9 and TRBJ1-3, with no clear D. This CDR3 has 14 amino acids. Trimming pared 0 bases from V and 0 bases from J, leaving 4 bases between. CDR1 and CDR2 from the germline V gene are SGDLS and YYNGEE. The CDR3 DNA sequence: TGTGCCAGCAGCGTAGCCAGCTCTGGAAACACCATATATTTT. Translating gives CASSVASSGNTIYF.

J is TRBJ1-6 and V is TRBV19; tentative D call: TRBD1 (6 bases). CDR1 and CDR2 from the germline V gene are LNHDA and SQIVND (reference sequence). The V end was cut by 3 bases, the J end by 13 bases, with 22 bases between. CDR3 size: 16 residues. As DNA, the CDR3 is TGTGCCAGTAGTATCCGACGACAGGTCCAAAACGCCCCCCTCCACTTT. Protein sequence: CASSIRRQVQNAPLHF.

Notes on this clone: Relative to the germline gene, one junction end is altered; a read error may explain this. The rearrangement joins TRBV29-1 to TRBJ1-2; 7 bases are a match to TRBD1. The germline gives CDR1 SQVTM, CDR2 ANQGSEA. The CDR3 has 13 amino acids. CDR3 sequence reads: CSVEGTETYGYTF. The CDR3, as DNA: TGCAGCGTGGAAGGGACAGAAACCTATGGCTACACCTTC.

V gene TRBV3-1 (or the pseudogene TRBV3-2) combines with J gene TRBJ1-6; 7 bases match TRBD1. V lost 5 bases, J lost 5 bases, and 3 bases stayed unmatched. The germline gives CDR1 LGHDT, CDR2 YNNKEL (reference sequence). This CDR3 has 14 amino acids. CDR3 in amino acids: CASSSGTDNSPLHF. The CDR3 bases are TGTGCCAGCAGCTCCGGGACAGATAATTCACCCCTCCACTTT.

This clone came up a few times. Other DNA sequences in the sample encode the same CDR3. The chain links TRBV5-4 to TRBJ2-2, with TRBD1 matching 8 bases. CDR3 length: 15 amino acids. The J segment lost 2 bases and the V segment lost 4 bases, leaving 4 bases of the junction unmatched. Germline V CDR1 and CDR2: SGHNT, YYREEE (reference sequence). The CDR3: CASSLGQGNTGELFF. Here the CDR3 DNA reads TGTGCCAGCAGCCTAGGACAGGGAAACACCGGGGAGCTGTTTTTT.

The chain is built from TRBV19 and TRBJ2-1, with 10 positions matching TRBD2. The CDR3 runs to 17 residues. Unmatched junction bases numbered 7, after V lost 5 bases and J lost 0 bases. Germline assignment: CDR1 LNHDA and CDR2 SQIVND (reference sequence). The CDR3 sequence is CASSAVAGGTSYNEQFF. The CDR3 DNA is TGTGCCAGTAGTGCCGTAGCGGGGGGTACCTCCTACAATGAGCAGTTCTTC.

This chain joins TRBV11-2 and TRBJ1-1, with D maybe TRBD1 (6 bases). Germline loops: CDR1 SGHAT, CDR2 FQNNGV. Trimming removed 8 bases at V and 1 base at J, with 8 bases between. There are 12 residues in the CDR3. The CDR3 coding sequence is TGTGCCAGCTCGACAGGGAACACTGAAGCTTTCTTT. This sequence encodes CASSTGNTEAFF.

The genes are TRBV7-2 and TRBJ1-2; 7 positions agree with TRBD1. V was pared by 5 bases and J by 5 bases, with 5 bases of the junction left unmatched. Looked up from germline, CDR1 is SGHTA and CDR2 is FQGNSA. The CDR3 is made up of 13 amino acids. The CDR3 region is CASSHSTGYGYTF. The CDR3 DNA is TGTGCCAGCAGCCATTCGACAGGGTATGGCTACACCTTC.

The V and J genes are TRBV5-1 and TRBJ2-1; the D gene is possibly TRBD1 (5 bases). Germline V gene sequence: CDR1 SGHRS, CDR2 YFSETQ. The CDR3 covers 14 residues. Trimming took off 0 bases at V and 5 bases at J, with 9 bases between the two ends. The CDR3 here is CASSLGGLDNEQFF. The DNA for the CDR3 is TGCGCCAGCAGCTTGGGGGGCCTGGACAATGAGCAGTTCTTC.

This clone appeared once. The chain employs TRBV6-1 and TRBJ2-3, with 8 bases matching TRBD1. From germline, CDR1 is MNHNS and CDR2 SASEGT. Unmatched junction bases numbered 11, after V lost 3 bases and J lost 0 bases. The length of the CDR3 is 18 residues. This CDR3 is CASSDRQGAFSSTDTQYF. In DNA, the CDR3 is TGTGCCAGCAGTGACCGGCAGGGGGCCTTTTCTAGCACAGATACGCAGTATTTT.

The chain has TRBV4-3 and TRBJ1-2; 8 bases match TRBD1. The CDR3 length is 13 residues. Unmatched junction bases numbered 3, after V lost 4 bases and J lost 5 bases. Per the germline V gene, CDR1 is LGHNA and CDR2 is YSLEER. CDR3 residues: CASSLRTGYGYTF. CDR3 nucleotides: TGCGCCAGCAGCCTCCGGACAGGGTATGGCTACACCTTC.

The rearrangement uses TRBV18 and TRBJ1-4; D not resolved. Deletions cut 2 bases from V and 8 bases from J, with 12 bases between. The CDR3 has 14 amino acids. Germline V lookup: CDR1 KGHSH, CDR2 LQKENI. CDR3 bases: TGTGCCAGCTCACCATTGGCACTGGAGGAAAAACTGTTTTTT. This gives the protein CASSPLALEEKLFF.

The rearrangement joins TRBV7-8 to TRBJ2-1; D is uncertain. Germline CDR1 is SGHVS and CDR2 is FQNEAQ. This CDR3 contains 13 residues. V lost 1 base to trimming and J lost 9 bases, with 10 bases between them. Here the CDR3 DNA reads TGTGCCAGCAGCTTAGGAGTCTTTAGTGAGCAGTTCTTC. It encodes CASSLGVFSEQFF.

DNA of the CDR3: TGTGCCAGCAGCAAACAGGGGGATTTAGGAGAGACCCAGTACTTC. It is translated as CASSKQGDLGETQYF. The chain uses TRBV21-1 and TRBJ2-5; the listed D gene, TRBD1, was not tested against the DNA. TRBV21-1 is reported as a pseudogene. CDR3 length equals 15 residues.

The rearrangement links TRBV30 to TRBJ1-2; TRBD1 is a possible D gene (6 bases). CDR3 length: 10 residues. Trimming removed 5 bases at V and 5 bases at J, with 6 bases between. Per the germline V gene, CDR1 is GTSNPN and CDR2 is SVGIG (reference sequence). The CDR3 coding sequence is TGTGCCTGGGGACAGTATGGCTACACCTTC. It is translated as CAWGQYGYTF.

The chain couples TRBV3-1 (or the pseudogene TRBV3-2) to TRBJ2-1; TRBD1 matches at 8 bases. The CDR3 is 15 amino acids. From germline, CDR1 is LGHDT and CDR2 YNNKEL (reference sequence). V was clipped by 5 bases and J by 10 bases; unmatched bases: 13. This CDR3 is CASSTGGYNELEQFF. For the CDR3, the DNA is TGTGCCAGCAGCACAGGGGGATACAATGAACTAGAGCAGTTCTTC.

The V call is TRBV5-5, the J call TRBJ2-6; D perhaps matches TRBD1 (6 bases). The CDR3 covers 17 residues. Germline V lookup: CDR1 SGHKS, CDR2 YYEKEE (reference sequence). V was trimmed by 6 bases and J by 0 bases, leaving 16 bases between them. CDR3 coding DNA: TGTGCCAGCACCGCACCAACAGGGTTCTCTGGGGCCAACGTCCTGACTTTC. It codes for CASTAPTGFSGANVLTF.

The V gene is TRBV27, the J gene TRBJ1-1; possibly TRBD1 for D (6 bases). The CDR3 runs to 12 residues. Germline assignment: CDR1 MNHEY and CDR2 SMNVEV (reference sequence). V lost 4 bases and J 11 bases, leaving 14 bases between the germline ends. CDR3 residues: CASSSPQGRAFF. The CDR3 DNA sequence: TGTGCCAGCAGTTCTCCACAGGGACGCGCTTTCTTT.

The V gene is TRBV27, the J gene TRBJ2-3; TRBD2 agrees at 11 bases. CDR1 and CDR2 (germline): MNHEY, SMNVEV (reference sequence). V lost 7 bases to trimming and J lost 4 bases; unmatched junction nucleotides: 4. The CDR3 sequence is 14 residues long. In nucleotides, the CDR3 is TGTGCCAGCAATAGCGGGGGGGCCCCAGATACGCAGTATTTT. It yields the protein CASNSGGAPDTQYF.

The chain is built from TRBV5-1 and TRBJ1-1, with D possibly matching TRBD1 (5 bases). The CDR3 has 16 amino acids. Trimming stripped 3 bases from V and 0 bases from J, with 15 bases between. The germline CDR1 and CDR2 sequences are SGHRS and YFSETQ. CDR3 sequence: CASSSGAMGLNTEAFF. As DNA, the CDR3 is TGCGCCAGCAGCTCTGGGGCAATGGGGTTGAACACTGAAGCTTTCTTT.

The chain joins TRBV4-3 to TRBJ2-2; 8 positions match TRBD1. The trim removed 4 bases at V and 2 bases at J, leaving 6 bases unmatched. The germline V gene encodes CDR1 LGHNA and CDR2 YSLEER. The CDR3 totals 16 residues. The CDR3 nucleotides are TGCGCCAGCAGCCGACTGACAGGGGTCAACACCGGGGAGCTGTTTTTT. Amino acids: CASSRLTGVNTGELFF.

This clone was observed many times. The J gene is TRBJ2-1, the V gene TRBV9; 10 bases are a match to TRBD2. J gave up 8 bases and V 0 bases, and 5 bases lay outside the gene matches. In germline, CDR1 is SGDLS, CDR2 YYNGEE. The CDR3 runs 15 residues. The CDR3 is CASSVVSGGAYEQFF. In DNA form, the CDR3 reads TGTGCCAGCAGCGTAGTCAGCGGGGGGGCTTATGAGCAGTTCTTC. The full variable domain, its missing parts supplied by reference TRBV9 and TRBJ2-1, is DSGVTQTPKHLITATGQRVTLRCSPRSGDLSVYWYQQSLDQGLQFLIQYYNGEERAKGNILERFSAQQFPDLHSELNLSSLELGDSALYFCASSVVSGGAYEQFFGPGTRLTVL.

The chain joins TRBV7-3 to TRBJ2-1; TRBD2 matches at 8 bases. CDR1 and CDR2 from the germline V gene are SGHTA and FQGTGA. The CDR3 sequence is 16 residues long. The V gene end was trimmed by 2 bases and the J gene end by 3 bases; junction bases not matched to a gene: 6. The CDR3 sequence: CASSLLSRGGYNEQFF. CDR3 sequence (DNA): TGTGCCAGCAGCTTATTATCTCGGGGGGGCTACAATGAGCAGTTCTTC.

Note on this clone: Being one base from a much bigger clone, this may be a read error. This sample includes further DNA sequences coding for the same CDR3. The chain is built from TRBV27 and TRBJ2-7; tentative D call: TRBD1 (6 bases). This CDR3 has 13 residues. The V end lost 4 bases, the J end lost 1 base, and 8 bases lay between the germline ends. Germline CDR1 is MNHEY and CDR2 is SMNVEV (reference sequence). Here the CDR3 DNA reads TGTGCCAGCAGTTACGGACAGTCCTACGAGCAGTACTTC. Residues: CASSYGQSYEQYF.

For this clone: A junction boundary mismatches the germline segment, possibly from a read error. The chain recombines TRBV11-3 with TRBJ2-7; perhaps TRBD2 as D (7 bases). The CDR3 consists of 14 residues. CDR1 is SGHNT, CDR2 YENEEA, per germline. The CDR3 spells CASSKGGPSSEQYF. In DNA form, the CDR3 reads TGTGCCAGCAGCAAGGGGGGGCCCTCCTCCGAGCAGTACTTC.

This clone was counted ten times or more. The genes are TRBV7-3 and TRBJ2-5; 7 bases are a match to TRBD2. The CDR3 consists of 14 residues. With V trimmed by 5 bases and J by 7 bases, 10 bases remained unmatched. Germline lookup yields CDR1 SGHTA and CDR2 FQGTGA. The CDR3 coding sequence is TGTGCCAGCAGCATCGCCGGAGGGAGGGCGACCCAGTACTTC. Its protein is CASSIAGGRATQYF.

This clone was counted ten times or more. The chain employs TRBV5-4 and TRBJ1-2; TRBD1 aligns across 8 bases. The CDR3 length is 16 residues. The germline gives CDR1 SGHNT, CDR2 YYREEE (reference sequence). Trimming took 6 bases from V and 4 from J; bases not matched to a gene: 14. The CDR3 DNA follows: TGTGCCAGCACCTCTGGCGGGACAGGAAACTTCTATGGCTACACCTTC. It codes for CASTSGGTGNFYGYTF.